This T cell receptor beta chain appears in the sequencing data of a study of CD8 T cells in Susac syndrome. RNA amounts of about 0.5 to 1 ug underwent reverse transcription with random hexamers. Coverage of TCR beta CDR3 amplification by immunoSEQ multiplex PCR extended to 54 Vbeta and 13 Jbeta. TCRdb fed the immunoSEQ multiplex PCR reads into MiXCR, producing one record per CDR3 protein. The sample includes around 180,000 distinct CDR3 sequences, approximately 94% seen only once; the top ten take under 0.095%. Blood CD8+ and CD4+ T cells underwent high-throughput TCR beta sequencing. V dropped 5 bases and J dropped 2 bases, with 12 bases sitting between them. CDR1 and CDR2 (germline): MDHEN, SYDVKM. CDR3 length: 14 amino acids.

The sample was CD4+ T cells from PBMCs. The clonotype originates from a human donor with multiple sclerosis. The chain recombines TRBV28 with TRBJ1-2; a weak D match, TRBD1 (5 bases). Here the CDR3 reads CASSPGGENYGYTF. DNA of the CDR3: TGTGCCAGCAGTCCCGGGGGAGAGAACTATGGCTACACCTTC.